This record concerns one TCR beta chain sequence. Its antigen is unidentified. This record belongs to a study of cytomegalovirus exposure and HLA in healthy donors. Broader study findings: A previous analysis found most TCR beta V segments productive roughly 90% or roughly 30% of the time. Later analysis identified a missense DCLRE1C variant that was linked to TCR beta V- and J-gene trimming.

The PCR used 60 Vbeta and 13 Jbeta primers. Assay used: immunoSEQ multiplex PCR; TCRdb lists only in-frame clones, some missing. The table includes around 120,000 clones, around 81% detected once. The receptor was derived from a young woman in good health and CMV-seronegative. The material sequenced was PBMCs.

Here the CDR3 reads CASSRGGIRSYTF. CDR3 bases: TGTGCCAGCAGCCGCGGGGGGATAAGGAGCTACACCTTC. The gene calls are TRBV7-8 and TRBJ1-2, with D possibly matching TRBD1 (5 bases). Looked up from germline, CDR1 is SGHVS and CDR2 is FQNEAQ. V was trimmed by 5 bases and J by 9 bases, leaving 16 bases between them. The CDR3 spans 13 residues.